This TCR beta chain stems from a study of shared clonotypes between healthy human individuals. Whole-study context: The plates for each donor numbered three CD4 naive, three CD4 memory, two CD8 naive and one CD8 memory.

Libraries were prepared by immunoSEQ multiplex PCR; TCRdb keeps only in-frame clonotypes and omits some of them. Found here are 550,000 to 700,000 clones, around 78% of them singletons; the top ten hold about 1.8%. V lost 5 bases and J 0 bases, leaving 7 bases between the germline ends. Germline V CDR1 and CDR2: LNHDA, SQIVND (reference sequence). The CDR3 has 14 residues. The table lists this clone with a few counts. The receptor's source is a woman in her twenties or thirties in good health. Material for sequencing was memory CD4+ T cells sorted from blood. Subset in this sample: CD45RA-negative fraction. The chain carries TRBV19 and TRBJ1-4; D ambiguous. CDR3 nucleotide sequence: TGTGCCAGTAGTGAGGGAGCAACTAATGAAAAACTGTTTTTT. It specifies CASSEGATNEKLFF.